This entry lists 27 T cell receptor beta chains sequenced from one sample in a study of T cells in Graves' hyperthyroidism and ophthalmopathy. It was RNA transcripts that yielded the amplified TCR beta CDR3 regions. Using the HTBI primer set, a first-round RT-PCR was run on the TCR CDR3. TCRdb fed the multiplex PCR reads into MiXCR, producing one record per CDR3 protein. This sample has more than 650,000 distinct CDR3 sequences, with approximately 15% found just once. The source material was blood. The receptors originated from a woman under 30 with Graves' hyperthyroidism.

This clonotype was counted a few times. This rearrangement joins TRBV5-5 to TRBJ2-7, with TRBD2 matching 9 bases. With 2 bases clipped from V and 2 bases from J, the junction kept 8 bases outside the gene matches. This CDR3 spans 16 amino acids. Per the germline V gene, CDR1 is SGHKS and CDR2 is YYEKEE (reference sequence). This CDR3 reads CASSFSFSGGPYEQYF. DNA for the CDR3: TGTGCCAGCAGCTTCTCATTTAGCGGGGGCCCCTACGAGCAGTACTTC.

Many counts were recorded for this clonotype. The V and J genes are TRBV20-1 and TRBJ2-7; D is unresolved. Germline V gives CDR1 DFQATT, CDR2 SNEGSKA (reference sequence). The CDR3 loop spans 11 amino acids. Trimming removed 2 bases from V and 9 bases from J, with 11 bases in between. The CDR3 region is CSARFPTAQYF. DNA of the CDR3: TGCAGTGCTAGATTCCCGACGGCGCAGTACTTC.

This clonotype was observed a handful of times. The chain employs TRBV12-3 or TRBV12-4 and TRBJ1-2; D ambiguous. Trimming took 5 bases from V and 3 from J, leaving 13 bases between them. The CDR3 is 14 amino acids. Written as DNA, the CDR3 is TGTGCCAGCAGTGTATGGACGGAACACTATGGCTACACCTTC. This codes for CASSVWTEHYGYTF.

This chain uses TRBV20-1 with TRBJ1-5, with a weak D call TRBD1 (5 bases). V was pared by 1 base and J by 6 bases, with 13 bases between. The CDR3 is made up of 14 amino acids. Germline CDR1 DFQATT, CDR2 SNEGSKA (reference sequence). The CDR3 loop reads CSARAVGVGQPQHF. As DNA, the CDR3 is TGCAGTGCTAGAGCGGTGGGGGTGGGTCAGCCCCAGCATTTT.

This clonotype has ten or more counts. The chain combines TRBV30 with TRBJ1-1; TRBD1 is a possible D gene (6 bases). V shed 5 bases and J shed 3 bases, with 13 bases lying between them. Germline V gene sequence: CDR1 GTSNPN, CDR2 SVGIG (reference sequence). The CDR3 loop spans 13 amino acids. CDR3 protein: CAWGGQAYTEAFF. In DNA form, the CDR3 reads TGTGCCTGGGGGGGGCAGGCGTACACTGAAGCTTTCTTT.

The CDR3 protein is CASSFASFYEYEQFF. In DNA form, the CDR3 reads TGTGCCAGCAGCTTCGCATCCTTCTATGAGTATGAGCAGTTCTTC. This chain joins TRBV5-8 and TRBJ2-1, with no clear D. The CDR3 sequence is 15 residues long. The V end was cut by 2 bases, the J end by 8 bases, with 17 bases between. Germline assignment: CDR1 SGHTS and CDR2 YDEGEE.

Many counts were recorded for this clonotype. The chain combines TRBV7-2 with TRBJ1-5; 7 bases are a match to TRBD1. Germline assignment: CDR1 SGHTA and CDR2 FQGNSA. V was pared by 5 bases and J by 2 bases, with 3 bases of the junction left unmatched. The CDR3 length is 14 residues. The CDR3 DNA reads TGTGCCAGCAGCGCTACAGGGGGCAATCAGCCCCAGCATTTT. Translated, it gives CASSATGGNQPQHF. Variable domain in full (rest from reference TRBV7-2 and TRBJ1-5): GAGVSQSPSNKVTEKGKDVELRCDPISGHTALYWYRQSLGQGLEFLIYFQGNSAPDKSGLPSDRFSAERTGGSVSTLTIQRTQQEDSAVYLCASSATGGNQPQHFGDGTRLSIL.

This clonotype was seen many times. The chain has TRBV27 and TRBJ1-1; 10 nucleotides agree with TRBD1. The CDR3 loop spans 12 amino acids. Trimming at V came to 11 bases and at J to 6 bases, leaving 6 bases not matched to a gene. The germline CDR1 and CDR2 sequences are MNHEY and SMNVEV (reference sequence). The CDR3 sequence: CAAGQGGPEAFF. In DNA form, the CDR3 reads TGTGCCGCCGGACAGGGGGGTCCTGAAGCTTTCTTT.

There are many counts of this clonotype. The rearrangement uses TRBV5-1 and TRBJ1-1; 11 bases align to TRBD1. The germline CDR1 and CDR2 sequences are SGHRS and YFSETQ. J lost 5 bases, V lost 4 bases, and 7 bases had no gene match. CDR3 length equals 15 residues. This CDR3 reads CASSLGQGAWTEAFF. Here the CDR3 DNA reads TGCGCCAGCAGCCTAGGACAGGGGGCATGGACTGAAGCTTTCTTT.

J is TRBJ2-3 and V is TRBV20-1; 7 bases are a match to TRBD2. CDR1 DFQATT and CDR2 SNEGSKA come from the germline V gene (reference sequence). Trimming took 6 bases from V and 1 from J; bases not matched to a gene: 19. The CDR3 is 18 residues long. The CDR3, as DNA: TGCAGTGCCCCCAGGCTAGCGGCCTCCTTCGGGGGCACAGATACGCAGTATTTT. This codes for CSAPRLAASFGGTDTQYF.

The gene calls are TRBV5-6 and TRBJ1-4; possibly TRBD1 for D (6 bases). Trimming stripped 4 bases from V and 7 bases from J, with 20 bases between. Germline CDR1 is SGHDT and CDR2 is YYEEEE. The CDR3 consists of 16 residues. CDR3 protein: CASSPGPPKGGEKLFF. The CDR3 bases are TGTGCCAGCAGCCCGGGGCCTCCCAAAGGGGGTGAAAAACTGTTTTTT.

This clonotype was recorded at least ten times. The chain carries TRBV11-2 and TRBJ2-7, with a possible D match to TRBD2 (5 bases). The germline CDR1 and CDR2 sequences are SGHAT and FQNNGV. The CDR3 is made up of 16 amino acids. Trimming shortened V by 3 bases and J by 5 bases, and 20 bases separated the two germline ends. The CDR3 DNA reads as TGTGCCAGCAGCTTCCTGCAGAGGGCCTTAAACGACGAGCAGTACTTC. Translating gives CASSFLQRALNDEQYF.

The chain links TRBV6-1 to TRBJ2-3; tentatively, D is TRBD2 (6 bases). The V and J ends lost 6 bases and 0 bases respectively, with 10 bases between them. From germline, CDR1 is MNHNS and CDR2 SASEGT. CDR3 size: 14 residues. In DNA, the CDR3 is TGTGCCAGCAGGACCGGGACTAGCACAGATACGCAGTATTTT. Encoded protein: CASRTGTSTDTQYF.

This chain connects TRBV20-1 to TRBJ2-3, with D perhaps given as TRBD1 or TRBD2 (6 bases each). This CDR3 is built from 15 residues. V was clipped by 6 bases and J by 1 base, with 17 bases between them. Germline lookup yields CDR1 DFQATT and CDR2 SNEGSKA (reference sequence). The CDR3 protein is CSATGGLGGTDTQYF. The CDR3 DNA sequence: TGCAGTGCAACCGGGGGCCTGGGGGGCACAGATACGCAGTATTTT.

This clonotype has ten or more counts. This chain uses TRBV10-3 with TRBJ2-5; the D call may be TRBD1 or TRBD2 (5 bases each). CDR1 is ENHRY, CDR2 SYGVKD, per germline. The CDR3 sequence is 14 residues long. The germline V and J ends were trimmed by 0 bases and 5 bases, with 10 bases remaining between them. CDR3 coding DNA: TGTGCCATCAGTGAGTCCCCATGGGGGGAGACCCAGTACTTC. This sequence encodes CAISESPWGETQYF.

This clonotype showed up just a few times. This rearrangement joins TRBV7-9 to TRBJ1-2, with D perhaps matching TRBD1 (5 bases). Trimming left V 3 bases short and J 6 bases short, with 14 bases between. Germline loops: CDR1 SEHNR, CDR2 FQNEAQ (reference sequence). The CDR3 contains 14 residues. CDR3 coding DNA: TGTGCCAGCAGCTTGGAATGGAGGGGTGATGGCTACACCTTC. Translated, it gives CASSLEWRGDGYTF. Drawing the rest from reference TRBV7-9 and TRBJ1-2, the complete variable domain is DTGVSQNPRHKITKRGQNVTFRCDPISEHNRLYWYRQTLGQGPEFLTYFQNEAQLEKSRLLSDRFSAERPKGSFSTLEIQRTEQGDSAMYLCASSLEWRGDGYTFGSGTRLTVV.

There are a few counts of this clonotype. This sequence joins TRBV6-1 and TRBJ2-5; D remains ambiguous. The CDR3 contains 16 residues. V was shortened by 6 bases and J by 0 bases, with 17 bases between the two germline ends. The germline CDR1 and CDR2 sequences are MNHNS and SASEGT. Written as DNA, the CDR3 is TGTGCCAGCAGCCCCAGGACGGTCCCGTACCAAGAGACCCAGTACTTC. It encodes CASSPRTVPYQETQYF.

In its sample, this clonotype was seen many times. The chain uses TRBV30 and TRBJ1-1, with D hard to call. V was cut by 3 bases and J by 4 bases, with 9 bases left in between. This CDR3 is built from 12 residues. Germline assignment: CDR1 GTSNPN and CDR2 SVGIG (reference sequence). The CDR3 loop reads CAWRRPGTEAFF. The CDR3 DNA is TGTGCCTGGAGGAGGCCGGGCACTGAAGCTTTCTTT.

The CDR3 here is CASSLHGESQETQYF. The DNA of the CDR3 is TGCGCCAGCAGCTTGCATGGGGAATCCCAGGAGACCCAGTACTTC. The chain uses TRBV5-1 and TRBJ2-5; no definite D call. Between the trimmed V and J ends, which lost 1 base and 5 bases, there was a span of 15 bases. Germline V gives CDR1 SGHRS, CDR2 YFSETQ. The CDR3 spans 15 residues.

This clonotype appeared many times. CDR3 loop: CASSLGKTGGSEQFF. The CDR3 bases are TGTGCCAGCAGCTTGGGAAAGACAGGGGGGAGTGAGCAGTTCTTC. This chain connects TRBV11-2 to TRBJ2-1, with TRBD1 matching 9 bases. The CDR3 loop spans 15 amino acids. Looked up from germline, CDR1 is SGHAT and CDR2 is FQNNGV. The V and J ends lost 3 bases and 9 bases, in that order; junction bases with no gene match: 9.

This clonotype was counted at least ten times. The chain is built from TRBV7-2 and TRBJ2-2, with D hard to call. Germline V gene lookup returns CDR1 SGHTA and CDR2 FQGNSA. The CDR3 extends over 15 amino acids. With 1 base removed from V and 1 base from J, the gap between germline ends came to 7 bases. The DNA of the CDR3 is TGTGCCAGCAGCTTAGTGGTGTTGAACACCGGGGAGCTGTTTTTT. As protein: CASSLVVLNTGELFF.

The sample holds many counts of this clonotype. The rearrangement links TRBV12-3 or TRBV12-4 to TRBJ2-2; 11 positions match TRBD2. The length of the CDR3 is 15 residues. Trimming cost V 5 bases and J 6 bases; bases outside gene matches: 5. CDR3 sequence (DNA): TGTGCCAGCAGTGGCGGGACTAGCGGCCCCGGGGAGCTGTTTTTT. Protein: CASSGGTSGPGELFF.

Ten or more counts support this clonotype. This sequence joins TRBV7-9 and TRBJ2-5, with D uncertain. Germline V gives CDR1 SEHNR, CDR2 FQNEAQ (reference sequence). V lost 1 base to trimming and J lost 5 bases, with 11 bases between them. The CDR3 consists of 14 residues. The CDR3 sequence is CASSLGWLQETQYF. The CDR3 bases are TGTGCCAGCAGCTTAGGTTGGCTTCAGGAGACCCAGTACTTC.

This clonotype occurred many times. The V gene is TRBV4-2, the J gene TRBJ1-2; the match to TRBD1 covers 9 bases. CDR3 length equals 15 residues. Germline CDR1 and CDR2: LGHNA and YNFKEQ. The V gene end was trimmed by 1 base and the J gene end by 8 bases; junction bases not matched to a gene: 8. Written as DNA, the CDR3 is TGTGCCAGCAGCCAAGCGGACAGGGGAATAGACGGCTACACCTTC. Translation gives CASSQADRGIDGYTF.

The V and J genes are TRBV27 and TRBJ2-2; the D gene is possibly TRBD2 (5 bases). Trimming removed 8 bases at V and 12 bases at J, with 22 bases between. This CDR3 has 14 amino acids. CDR1 MNHEY and CDR2 SMNVEV come from the germline V gene (reference sequence). The CDR3 region is CASASHLTLVKLFF. CDR3 DNA: TGTGCCAGCGCCTCGCATTTAACACTAGTTAAGCTGTTTTTT.

The sample holds many counts of this clonotype. The chain is built from TRBV2 and TRBJ2-7, with D perhaps matching TRBD2 (6 bases). Per the germline V gene, CDR1 is SNHLY and CDR2 is FYNNEI. The V and J ends lost 2 bases and 4 bases respectively, with 12 bases between them. CDR3 length: 14 amino acids. Here the CDR3 DNA reads TGTGCCAGCAGTGAAATAGTGGAGGGGTACGAGCAGTACTTC. Protein sequence: CASSEIVEGYEQYF.

There are a few counts of this clonotype. J is TRBJ2-1 and V is TRBV19; D is ambiguous. From germline, CDR1 is LNHDA and CDR2 SQIVND (reference sequence). CDR3 size: 15 residues. The V and J ends lost 1 base and 7 bases respectively, with 14 bases between them. CDR3 coding DNA: TGTGCCAGTAGTATAGTAGGGCCGATTGGGAATGAGCAGTTCTTC. This translates into CASSIVGPIGNEQFF.